The clone carrying this T cell receptor (beta chain) was seen only once. The antigen is undetermined. With a much larger clone just one base away, this may be a read error. This entry is derived from a study of post-analysis software for immune sequencing data. Whole-study findings and limits: When compared against controls, multiple sclerosis patients showed significantly lower normalized Chao1 diversity. Controls had lower frequencies than patients of 4 or 5 TRBV segments, which included TRBV5-6, TRBV5-1 and TRBV20-1.

CDR1 and CDR2 (germline): MNHEY, SVGAGI. V was cut by 2 bases and J by 13 bases, with 24 bases left in between. This CDR3 is built from 16 residues. The TCR beta cDNA libraries contained unique molecular identifiers. TCRdb redid the calling of the PCR reads with MiXCR, one entry per CDR3 protein. The sample records 700,000 to 800,000 distinct CDR3 sequences, 25% to 30% being singletons. The clonotype was recovered from a girl aged 10 to 17 with multiple sclerosis. The chain recombines TRBV6-5 with TRBJ2-1; D unclear. The sequenced material came from blood. The CDR3 reads CASSYDRSRERRTQFF. The CDR3 DNA sequence: TGTGCCAGCAGTTACGATCGATCACGCGAAAGAAGGACCCAGTTCTTC.